These 10 T cell receptor beta chains were all obtained from the same sample, sequenced in a study of shared clonotypes between healthy human individuals. Using immunoSEQ multiplex PCR, the repertoire was profiled, and TCRdb retains in-frame clones only, with some absent. The top ten hold roughly 1.1% of the sample, which has about 1.5 million clones, roughly 96% seen once. Material for sequencing was naive CD4+ T cells sorted from blood. As to subset: CD45RA+ positively selected. These receptors were obtained from a man aged 30 to 45 in good health.

The chain joins TRBV2 to TRBJ1-4, with D unresolved. Germline CDR1 reads SNHLY; CDR2 reads FYNNEI. Trimming stripped 8 bases from V and 5 bases from J, with 12 bases between. The CDR3 has 13 residues. CDR3 loop: CASGLQLNEKLFF. In DNA form, the CDR3 reads TGTGCCAGCGGGTTGCAGTTGAATGAAAAACTGTTTTTT. Full variable domain (missing parts from reference TRBV2 and TRBJ1-4): EPEVTQTPSHQVTQMGQEVILRCVPISNHLYFYWYRQILGQKVEFLVSFYNNEISEKSEIFDDQFSVERPDGSNFTLKIRSTKLEDSAMYFCASGLQLNEKLFFGSGTQLSVL.

J is TRBJ1-2 and V is TRBV7-2; TRBD1 is a possible D gene (5 bases). The CDR3 consists of 13 residues. Per germline, CDR1 SGHTA and CDR2 FQGNSA. The germline V and J ends were trimmed by 5 bases and 4 bases, with 11 bases remaining between them. CDR3 DNA: TGTGCCAGCAGCGAGGGGCAGGGCTATGGCTACACCTTC. It yields the protein CASSEGQGYGYTF.

The chain joins TRBV7-2 to TRBJ1-5; possibly TRBD1 for D (5 bases). V lost 5 bases to trimming and J lost 7 bases, with 21 bases between them. Germline assignment: CDR1 SGHTA and CDR2 FQGNSA. CDR3 length equals 16 residues. This CDR3 is CASSKGAGGKAQPQHF. CDR3 nucleotides: TGTGCCAGCAGCAAAGGCGCGGGGGGGAAAGCCCAGCCCCAGCATTTT.

The CDR3 DNA follows: TGCGCCAGCAGCTTGGCTCAGGGACAGGGGAATGAAAAACTGTTTTTT. Translated, it gives CASSLAQGQGNEKLFF. The V call is TRBV5-1, the J call TRBJ1-4; 10 nucleotides agree with TRBD1. Losses at the gene ends were 0 bases for V and 5 bases for J; bases not matched to a gene: 4. From germline, CDR1 is SGHRS and CDR2 YFSETQ. The CDR3 consists of 16 residues.

The rearrangement links TRBV18 to TRBJ1-2, with D unresolved. The CDR3 runs to 15 residues. The V end lost 3 bases, the J end lost 2 bases, and 13 bases lay between the germline ends. Germline V gene lookup returns CDR1 KGHSH and CDR2 LQKENI. The CDR3 sequence: CASSPRTDLNYGYTF. CDR3 DNA sequence: TGTGCCAGCTCACCCCGGACGGATTTGAACTATGGCTACACCTTC.

This sequence joins TRBV5-1 and TRBJ1-1; TRBD1 aligns across 10 bases. With V trimmed by 5 bases and J by 3 bases, 10 bases remained unmatched. This CDR3 comprises 16 residues. Looked up from germline, CDR1 is SGHRS and CDR2 is YFSETQ. CDR3 nucleotides: TGCGCCAGCAGAAACCGGGACAGGGGTATGGACACTGAAGCTTTCTTT. Translated: CASRNRDRGMDTEAFF. Full variable domain (outside the CDR3, taken from reference TRBV5-1 and TRBJ1-1): KAGVTQTPRYLIKTRGQQVTLSCSPISGHRSVSWYQQTPGQGLQFLFEYFSETQRNKGNFPGRFSGRQFSNSRSEMNVSTLELGDSALYLCASRNRDRGMDTEAFFGQGTRLTVV.

This chain joins TRBV7-9 and TRBJ2-4, with 7 positions matching TRBD1. Trimming removed 5 bases from V and 0 bases from J; junction bases left unmatched: 10. Germline values: CDR1 SEHNR, CDR2 FQNEAQ (reference sequence). This CDR3 region has 17 residues. CDR3 amino acids: CASSPMGDSLAKNIQYF. Here the CDR3 DNA reads TGTGCCAGCAGCCCCATGGGGGACAGCTTAGCCAAAAACATTCAGTACTTC.

This chain uses TRBV10-3 with TRBJ1-1; D uncertain. V shed 8 bases and J shed 4 bases, with 20 bases lying between them. CDR1 and CDR2 from the germline V gene are ENHRY and SYGVKD. The CDR3 contains 15 residues. CDR3 region: CAIVRSLQPSTEAFF. In DNA form, the CDR3 reads TGTGCCATCGTGCGTTCGCTTCAGCCCAGCACTGAAGCTTTCTTT.

The V call is TRBV5-1, the J call TRBJ2-4; 13 positions match TRBD2. The germline V gene has CDR1 SGHRS and CDR2 YFSETQ. J lost 3 bases, V lost 4 bases, and 13 bases had no gene match. There are 19 residues in the CDR3. The CDR3 region is CASSPKLAGGPRGKNIQYF. The CDR3 region has the DNA TGCGCCAGCAGCCCCAAACTAGCGGGAGGGCCTCGGGGCAAAAACATTCAGTACTTC. The complete variable domain, with remaining parts taken from reference TRBV5-1 and TRBJ2-4, reads KAGVTQTPRYLIKTRGQQVTLSCSPISGHRSVSWYQQTPGQGLQFLFEYFSETQRNKGNFPGRFSGRQFSNSRSEMNVSTLELGDSALYLCASSPKLAGGPRGKNIQYFGAGTRLSVL.

The chain couples TRBV9 to TRBJ2-2; 7 bases agree with TRBD2. The CDR3 has 14 amino acids. After removal of 4 bases from V and 7 bases from J, the junction contained 7 bases not matched to a gene. Germline-derived CDR1 and CDR2 are SGDLS and YYNGEE. CDR3 coding DNA: TGTGCCAGCAGCCCGGGACTACCCGTCGGGGAGCTGTTTTTT. Its translation is CASSPGLPVGELFF. The full variable domain, completed using reference TRBV9 and TRBJ2-2, is DSGVTQTPKHLITATGQRVTLRCSPRSGDLSVYWYQQSLDQGLQFLIQYYNGEERAKGNILERFSAQQFPDLHSELNLSSLELGDSALYFCASSPGLPVGELFFGEGSRLTVL.